This record covers a single TCR beta chain. Germline V gene lookup returns CDR1 MDHEN and CDR2 SYDVKM. This CDR3 has 14 residues. Trimming took off 11 bases at V and 3 bases at J, with 16 bases between the two ends. This entry comes from a study of CD8 T cells in Susac syndrome. With random hexamers, reverse transcription was performed on roughly 0.5 to 1 ug of RNA. Amplification of TCR beta CDR3 by immunoSEQ multiplex PCR spanned 54 Vbeta and 13 Jbeta. MiXCR, run by TCRdb on the immunoSEQ multiplex PCR reads, gives a single entry per CDR3 protein. This sample has about 76,000 distinct CDR3 sequences, with 75% to 95% found just once. The patients who served as multiple sclerosis controls were treatment-naive and had stable or active relapsing-remitting disease that fulfilled the revised McDonald criteria. TEMRA cells were FACS-enriched, with CD8+ and CD4+ T cells isolated negatively.

Sample: CD8+ T cells from PBMCs. V is TRBV28 and J is TRBJ2-2; D unresolved. The TCR was taken from a human donor with multiple sclerosis. The CDR3 is CASTASSYTGELFF. The CDR3 DNA reads as TGTGCCTCCACGGCAAGCTCCTACACCGGGGAGCTGTTTTTT. Looking up the rest from reference TRBV28 and TRBJ2-2 gives the full variable domain: DVKVTQSSRYLVKRTGEKVFLECVQDMDHENMFWYRQDPGLGLRLIYFSYDVKMKEKGDIPEGYSVSREKKERFSLILESASTNQTSMYLCASTASSYTGELFFGEGSRLTVL.